A selection of T cell receptor beta chains follows, all from one sample in a study of Graves' ophthalmopathy and Graves' hyperthyroidism. TCRdb processed the multiplex PCR reads anew with MiXCR; each CDR3 protein has one entry. The sample consists of 300,000 to 350,000 distinct CDR3 sequences, 15% to 20% of them appearing once. Sequenced sample: peripheral blood. The source is an adult man with Graves' ophthalmopathy. Each CDR3 is given with its conserved first and last residue. Fields, in order: CDR3 DNA, CDR3 protein, J gene, V gene, D gene, clone size. A D gene is named only where the DNA matches it firmly. The listing skips clone size in some rows; elsewhere it reads once, few, many or a size class.

DNA: TGTGCCAGCAGCCTTTACCCGGACAGAGTTAATTCACCCCTCCACTTT; CDR3: CASSLYPDRVNSPLHF; J: TRBJ1-6; V: TRBV11-2; D: -; size: -
DNA: TGTGCCAGCAGCCAAGATCTCCGGGGCGTGGGGACCGAGACCCAGTACTTC; CDR3: CASSQDLRGVGTETQYF; J: TRBJ2-5; V: TRBV3-1; D: -; size: -
DNA: TGTGCCAGCACGACTAGAGGCTATGGCTACACCTTC; CDR3: CASTTRGYGYTF; J: TRBJ1-2; V: TRBV2; D: -; size: many
DNA: TGTGCCTGGAGTTCCACGAGACCGAGCAATCAGCCCCAGCATTTT; CDR3: CAWSSTRPSNQPQHF; J: TRBJ1-5; V: TRBV30; D: -; size: many
DNA: TGTGCCAGCAGTACCGACAGGGGGATAGACGAGCAGTACTTC; CDR3: CASSTDRGIDEQYF; J: TRBJ2-7; V: TRBV2; D: TRBD1; size: many
DNA: TGTGCCAGCAGTCAAAGCTCCGGGTCGCCGATCGAGCAGTACTTC; CDR3: CASSQSSGSPIEQYF; J: TRBJ2-7; V: TRBV6-1; D: -; size: many
DNA: TGCGCCAGCAGCCAAGATTCAGACAGGGCAAGAATTCAGTACTTC; CDR3: CASSQDSDRARIQYF; J: TRBJ2-4; V: TRBV4-3; D: TRBD1; size: many
DNA: TGTGCCAGCAGCGTAGGACTAGCGGGGGCCTACGAGCAGTACTTC; CDR3: CASSVGLAGAYEQYF; J: TRBJ2-7; V: TRBV11-2; D: TRBD2; size: many
DNA: TGTGCCAGCAGTTACATCACCGGGACTGACTACGAGCAGTACTTC; CDR3: CASSYITGTDYEQYF; J: TRBJ2-7; V: TRBV6-5; D: -; size: many
DNA: TGTGCCAGCAGTTCAATGACTAGTTCATGGGAGACCCAGTACTTC; CDR3: CASSSMTSSWETQYF; J: TRBJ2-5; V: TRBV28; D: -; size: many
DNA: TGTGCCAGCAGTGAAAGGTCAGGGAGAAACACCATATATTTT; CDR3: CASSERSGRNTIYF; J: TRBJ1-3; V: TRBV6-1; D: -; size: many
DNA: TGCAGTGCTAGAGATCTAGCTAAGGGGGGAGCCGGGGAGCTGTTTTTT; CDR3: CSARDLAKGGAGELFF; J: TRBJ2-2; V: TRBV20-1; D: -; size: many
DNA: TGTGCCAGCACCGGGGACAGGGCAGTTTCCACTGAAGCTTTCTTT; CDR3: CASTGDRAVSTEAFF; J: TRBJ1-1; V: TRBV2; D: TRBD1; size: many
DNA: TGTGCCAGCAGACAGGGGGGACAGGGGCCCTACGAGCAGTACTTC; CDR3: CASRQGGQGPYEQYF; J: TRBJ2-7; V: TRBV6-5; D: TRBD1; size: many
DNA: TGTGCCTCACCCAAATATCGGGGGGCTACCGGGGAGCTGTTTTTT; CDR3: CASPKYRGATGELFF; J: TRBJ2-2; V: TRBV30; D: -; size: many
DNA: TGTGCCAGCAGTGAACCCCGGCACACTGAAGCTTTCTTT; CDR3: CASSEPRHTEAFF; J: TRBJ1-1; V: TRBV2; D: -; size: many
DNA: TGTGCCAGTAGTACCTCTAGCGGAGGGGGCACCGGGGAGCTGTTTTTT; CDR3: CASSTSSGGGTGELFF; J: TRBJ2-2; V: TRBV19; D: -; size: many
DNA: TGTGCCAGCAGGCAAGCGGGGGGCCTTTACAATGAGCAGTTCTTC; CDR3: CASRQAGGLYNEQFF; J: TRBJ2-1; V: TRBV2; D: TRBD2; size: many
DNA: TGTGCCAGCAGCTTATATACAGGGGAAGGAAACACCATATATTTT; CDR3: CASSLYTGEGNTIYF; J: TRBJ1-3; V: TRBV7-2; D: TRBD1; size: many
DNA: TGTGCCAGCAGCCAACCGACGGGCACTGAAGCTTTCTTT; CDR3: CASSQPTGTEAFF; J: TRBJ1-1; V: TRBV5-6; D: -; size: many
DNA: TGTGCCAGCAGTTTCCAGGGGTTCCAGCCCCAGCATTTT; CDR3: CASSFQGFQPQHF; J: TRBJ1-5; V: TRBV12-3/TRBV12-4; D: -; size: many
DNA: TGTGCCAGCAGTCGGACAGGGGGCTATGAGACCCAGTACTTC; CDR3: CASSRTGGYETQYF; J: TRBJ2-5; V: TRBV7-2; D: TRBD1; size: many
DNA: TGTGCCAGCAGTCGCCGGGGGGACATGAACACTGAAGCTTTCTTT; CDR3: CASSRRGDMNTEAFF; J: TRBJ1-1; V: TRBV25-1; D: -; size: many
DNA: TGCAGTGCAGACAGCGGGAGTGCAGCCTACGAGCAGTACTTC; CDR3: CSADSGSAAYEQYF; J: TRBJ2-7; V: TRBV20-1; D: TRBD2; size: -